The clone carrying this TCR beta chain came up many times. These data belong to a study of T cell repertoires in cytomegalovirus infection. The V gene lost 1 base and the J gene lost 10 bases, with 10 bases spanning the gap. The CDR3 covers 12 residues. Germline assignment: CDR1 SGHTA and CDR2 FQGNSA. A single record per CDR3 protein comes from TCRdb applying MiXCR to the reads. Among about 360,000 distinct CDR3 sequences listed, roughly 20% were seen once. The genes are TRBV7-2 and TRBJ1-1; possible D gene TRBD1, 5 bases. The sequencing sample was made of PBMCs. The sequence came from a human donor in good health (CMV status not recorded). Some clones in this sample may be carry-over from other donors' samples. The CDR3 region is CASSLGRVTAFF. For the CDR3, the DNA is TGTGCCAGCAGCTTAGGCAGGGTTACAGCTTTCTTT.